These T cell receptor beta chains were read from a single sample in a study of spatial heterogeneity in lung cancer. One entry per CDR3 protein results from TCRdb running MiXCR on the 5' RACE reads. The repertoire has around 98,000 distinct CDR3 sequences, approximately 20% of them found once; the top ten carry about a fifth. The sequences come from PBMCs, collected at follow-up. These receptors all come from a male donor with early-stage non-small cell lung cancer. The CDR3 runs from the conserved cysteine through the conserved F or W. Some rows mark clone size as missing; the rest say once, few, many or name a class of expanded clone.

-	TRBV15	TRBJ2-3	CATSRDQGSDTQYF
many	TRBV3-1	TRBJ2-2	CASSQDGETGELFF
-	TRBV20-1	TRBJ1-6	CSATLGDYNSPLHF
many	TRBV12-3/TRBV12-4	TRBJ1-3	CASRENLGTGGNTIYF
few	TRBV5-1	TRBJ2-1	CASRAGETYNEQFF
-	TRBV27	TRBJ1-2	CASSRGNVGYGYTF
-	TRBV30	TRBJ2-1	CAWSTGLAGYNEQFF
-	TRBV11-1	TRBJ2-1	CASSAPGLAGGVEQFF
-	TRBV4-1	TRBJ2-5	CASSQRETQYF
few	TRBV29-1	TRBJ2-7	CSVELGSGEQYF
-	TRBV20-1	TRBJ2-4	CSARAGDGIQYF
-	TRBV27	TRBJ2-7	CASSPRALDRGAYEQYF
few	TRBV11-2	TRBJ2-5	CASSTTVQETQYF
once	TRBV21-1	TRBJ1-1	CASSKRTGHMNTEAFF
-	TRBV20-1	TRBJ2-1	CSATGAGGFYNEQFF
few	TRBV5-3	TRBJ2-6	CARSLDGLVSGANVLTF
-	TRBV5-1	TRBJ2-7	CASSSGGLAGTYEQYF
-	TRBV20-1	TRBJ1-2	CSAKESDYGYTF
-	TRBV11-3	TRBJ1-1	CASSTNSRTEAFF
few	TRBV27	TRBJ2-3	CASSLSDFPLDPGAPDTQYF
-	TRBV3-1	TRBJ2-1	CASSLKRAGGQKFF
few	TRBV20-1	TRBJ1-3	CSASNRDRHGNTIYF
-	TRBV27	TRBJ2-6	CASSFRLTGANVLTF
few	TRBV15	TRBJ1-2	CATSNRTGHYGYTF
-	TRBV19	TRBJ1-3	CASSQTGTGNTIYF
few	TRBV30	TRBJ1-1	CAWSDFQSAFF
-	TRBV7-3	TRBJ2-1	CASSSGFNEQFF
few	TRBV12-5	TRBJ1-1	CASGPREGRDPEAFF
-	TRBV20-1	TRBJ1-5	CSARVTGLWDNQPQHF